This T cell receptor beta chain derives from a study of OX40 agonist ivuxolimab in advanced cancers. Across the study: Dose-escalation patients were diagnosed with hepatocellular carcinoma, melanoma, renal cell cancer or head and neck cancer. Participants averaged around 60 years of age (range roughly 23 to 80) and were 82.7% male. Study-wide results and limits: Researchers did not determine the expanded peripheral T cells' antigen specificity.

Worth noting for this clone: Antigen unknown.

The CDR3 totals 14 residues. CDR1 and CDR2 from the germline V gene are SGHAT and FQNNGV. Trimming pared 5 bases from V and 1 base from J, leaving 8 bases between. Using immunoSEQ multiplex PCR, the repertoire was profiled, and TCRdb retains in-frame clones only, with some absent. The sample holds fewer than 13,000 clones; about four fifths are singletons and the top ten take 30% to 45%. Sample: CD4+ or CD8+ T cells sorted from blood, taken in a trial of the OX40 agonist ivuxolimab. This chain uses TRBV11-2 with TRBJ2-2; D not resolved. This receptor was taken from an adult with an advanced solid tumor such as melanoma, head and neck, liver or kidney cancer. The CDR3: CASSPTVNTGELFF. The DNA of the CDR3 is TGTGCCAGCAGCCCTACAGTGAACACCGGGGAGCTGTTTTTT.